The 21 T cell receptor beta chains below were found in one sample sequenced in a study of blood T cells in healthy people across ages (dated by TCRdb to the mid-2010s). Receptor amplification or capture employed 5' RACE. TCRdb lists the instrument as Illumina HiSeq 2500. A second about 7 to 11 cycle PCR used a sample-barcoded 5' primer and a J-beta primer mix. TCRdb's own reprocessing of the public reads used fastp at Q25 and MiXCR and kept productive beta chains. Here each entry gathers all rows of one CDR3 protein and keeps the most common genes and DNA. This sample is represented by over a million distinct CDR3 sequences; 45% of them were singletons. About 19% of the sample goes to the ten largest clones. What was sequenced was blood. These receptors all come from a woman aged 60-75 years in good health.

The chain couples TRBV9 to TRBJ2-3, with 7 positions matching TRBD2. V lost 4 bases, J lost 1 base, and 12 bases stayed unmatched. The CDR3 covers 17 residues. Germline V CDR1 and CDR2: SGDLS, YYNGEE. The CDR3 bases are TGTGCCAGCAGCCCTTTAGGACTAGTCGGGGGCACAGATACGCAGTATTTT. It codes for CASSPLGLVGGTDTQYF.

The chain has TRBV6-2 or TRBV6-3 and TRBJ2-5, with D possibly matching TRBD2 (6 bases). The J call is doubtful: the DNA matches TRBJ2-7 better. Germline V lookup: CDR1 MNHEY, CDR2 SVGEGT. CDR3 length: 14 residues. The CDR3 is CASSRPGLPYEQYF. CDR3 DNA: TGTGCCAGCAGTCGGCCGGGACTCCCCTACGAGCAGTACTTC.

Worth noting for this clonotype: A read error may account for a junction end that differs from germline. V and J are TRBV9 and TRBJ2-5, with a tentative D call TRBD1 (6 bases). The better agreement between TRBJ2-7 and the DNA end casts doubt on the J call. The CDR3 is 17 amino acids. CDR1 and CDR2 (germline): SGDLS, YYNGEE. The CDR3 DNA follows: TGTGCCAGCAGTGTAGACTCCTCGGCAGGGGTCAGGTACGAGCAGTACTTC. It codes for CASSVDSSAGVRYEQYF.

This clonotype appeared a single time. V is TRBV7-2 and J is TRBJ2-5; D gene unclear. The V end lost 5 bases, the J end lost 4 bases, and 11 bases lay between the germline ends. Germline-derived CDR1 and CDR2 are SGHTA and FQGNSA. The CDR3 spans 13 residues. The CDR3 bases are TGTGCCAGCAGCCATCGTAGAGGAGAGACCCAGTACTTC. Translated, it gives CASSHRRGETQYF.

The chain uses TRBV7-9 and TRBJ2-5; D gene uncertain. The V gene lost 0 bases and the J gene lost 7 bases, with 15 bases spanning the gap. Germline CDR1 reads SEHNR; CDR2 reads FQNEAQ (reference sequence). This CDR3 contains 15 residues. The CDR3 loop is CASSLARLIWATQYF. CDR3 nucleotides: TGTGCCAGCAGCTTAGCCCGGTTAATATGGGCGACCCAGTACTTC.

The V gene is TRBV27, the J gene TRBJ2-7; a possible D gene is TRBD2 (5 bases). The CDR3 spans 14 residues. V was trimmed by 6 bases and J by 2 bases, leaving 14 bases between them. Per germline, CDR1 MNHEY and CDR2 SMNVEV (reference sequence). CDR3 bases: TGTGCCAGCAGAAAAGCGGAGACCCCCTACGAGCAGTACTTC. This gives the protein CASRKAETPYEQYF.

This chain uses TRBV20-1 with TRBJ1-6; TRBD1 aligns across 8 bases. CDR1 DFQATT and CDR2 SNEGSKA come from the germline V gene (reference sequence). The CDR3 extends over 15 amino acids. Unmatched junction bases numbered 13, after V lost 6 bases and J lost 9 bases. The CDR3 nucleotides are TGCAGTGCCCGAGACGACAGGGGTATCGTTTCACCCCTCCACTTT. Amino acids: CSARDDRGIVSPLHF.

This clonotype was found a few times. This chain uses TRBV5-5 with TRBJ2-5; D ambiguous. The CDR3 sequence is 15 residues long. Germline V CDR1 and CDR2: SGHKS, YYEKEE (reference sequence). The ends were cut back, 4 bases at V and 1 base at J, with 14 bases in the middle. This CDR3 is CASSPLGGGQETQYF. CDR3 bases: TGTGCCAGCAGCCCACTGGGCGGCGGCCAAGAGACCCAGTACTTC. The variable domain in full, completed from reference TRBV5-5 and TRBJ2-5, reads DAGVTQSPTHLIKTRGQQVTLRCSPISGHKSVSWYQQVLGQGPQFIFQYYEKEERGRGNFPDRFSARQFPNYSSELNVNALLLGDSALYLCASSPLGGGQETQYFGPGTRLLVL.

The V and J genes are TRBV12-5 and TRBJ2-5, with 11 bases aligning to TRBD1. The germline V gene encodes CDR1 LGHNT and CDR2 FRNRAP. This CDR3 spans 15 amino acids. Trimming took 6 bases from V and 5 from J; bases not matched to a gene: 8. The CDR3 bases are TGTGCTAGTGGACGGACAGGGGGCGCTTGGGAGACCCAGTACTTC. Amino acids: CASGRTGGAWETQYF.

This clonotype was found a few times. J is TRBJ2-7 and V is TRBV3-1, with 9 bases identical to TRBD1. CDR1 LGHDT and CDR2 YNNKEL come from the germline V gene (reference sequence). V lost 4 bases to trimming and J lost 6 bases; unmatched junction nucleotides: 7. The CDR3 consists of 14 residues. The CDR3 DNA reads TGTGCCAGCAGCCCCTTCACAGGGGGCGGCGAGCAGTACTTC. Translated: CASSPFTGGGEQYF.

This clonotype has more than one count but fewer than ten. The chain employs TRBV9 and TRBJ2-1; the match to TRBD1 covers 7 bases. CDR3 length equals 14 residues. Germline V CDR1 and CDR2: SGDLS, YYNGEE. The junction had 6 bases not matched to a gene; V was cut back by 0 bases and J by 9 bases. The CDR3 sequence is CASSVDTGVREQFF. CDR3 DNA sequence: TGTGCCAGCAGCGTAGATACAGGGGTTCGTGAGCAGTTCTTC.

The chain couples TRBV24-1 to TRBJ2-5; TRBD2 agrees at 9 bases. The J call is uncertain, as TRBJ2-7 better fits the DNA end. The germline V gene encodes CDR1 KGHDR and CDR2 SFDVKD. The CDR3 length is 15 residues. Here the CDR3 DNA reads TGTGCCACCAGTGATGGACTAGCGACCATCTACGAGCAGTACTTC. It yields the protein CATSDGLATIYEQYF.

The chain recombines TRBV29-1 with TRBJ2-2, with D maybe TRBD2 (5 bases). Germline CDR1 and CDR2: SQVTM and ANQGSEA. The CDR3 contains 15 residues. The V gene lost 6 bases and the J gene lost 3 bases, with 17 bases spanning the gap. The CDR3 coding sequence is TGCAGCGTCGAGGGAACACATTTCGACACCGGGGAGCTGTTTTTT. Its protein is CSVEGTHFDTGELFF.

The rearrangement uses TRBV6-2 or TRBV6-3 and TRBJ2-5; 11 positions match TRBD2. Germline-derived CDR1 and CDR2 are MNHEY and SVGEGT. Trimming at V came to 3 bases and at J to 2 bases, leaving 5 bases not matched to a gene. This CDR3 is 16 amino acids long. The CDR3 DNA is TGTGCCAGCAGTTATCCACGGACTAGCGGGCAAGAGACCCAGTACTTC. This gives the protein CASSYPRTSGQETQYF.

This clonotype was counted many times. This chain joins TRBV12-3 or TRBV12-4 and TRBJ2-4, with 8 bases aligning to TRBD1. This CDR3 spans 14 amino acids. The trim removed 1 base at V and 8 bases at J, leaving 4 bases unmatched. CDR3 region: CASSLDDRGHIQYF. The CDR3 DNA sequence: TGTGCCAGCAGTTTAGACGACAGGGGACACATTCAGTACTTC.

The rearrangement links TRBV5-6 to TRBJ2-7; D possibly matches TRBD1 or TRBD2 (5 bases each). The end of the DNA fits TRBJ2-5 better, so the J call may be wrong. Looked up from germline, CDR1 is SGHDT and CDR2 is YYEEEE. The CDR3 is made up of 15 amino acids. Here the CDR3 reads CASSLRGRGRETQYF. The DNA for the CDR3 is TGTGCCAGCAGCTTGCGGGGTCGGGGCCGAGAGACCCAGTACTTC.

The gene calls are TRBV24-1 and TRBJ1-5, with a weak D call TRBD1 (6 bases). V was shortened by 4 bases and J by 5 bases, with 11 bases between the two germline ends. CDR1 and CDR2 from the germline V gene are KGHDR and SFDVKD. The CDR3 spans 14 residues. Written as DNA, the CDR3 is TGTGCCACCAGTGAGTCGGACAGAGATCAGCCCCAGCATTTT. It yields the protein CATSESDRDQPQHF.

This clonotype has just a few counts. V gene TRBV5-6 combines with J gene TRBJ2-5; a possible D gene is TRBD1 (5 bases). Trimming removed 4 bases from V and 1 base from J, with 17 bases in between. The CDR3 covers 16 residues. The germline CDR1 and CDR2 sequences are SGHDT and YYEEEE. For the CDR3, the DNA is TGTGCCAGCAGCCTCACAGGACGGAACACCCAAGAGACCCAGTACTTC. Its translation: CASSLTGRNTQETQYF.

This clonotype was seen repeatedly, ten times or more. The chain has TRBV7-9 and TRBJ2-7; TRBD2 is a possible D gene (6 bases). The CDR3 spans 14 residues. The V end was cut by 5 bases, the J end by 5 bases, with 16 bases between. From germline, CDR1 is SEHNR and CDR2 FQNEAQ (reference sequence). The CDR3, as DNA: TGTGCCAGCAGCCTCTCTGGGAGGAGCCACGAGCAGTACTTC. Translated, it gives CASSLSGRSHEQYF.

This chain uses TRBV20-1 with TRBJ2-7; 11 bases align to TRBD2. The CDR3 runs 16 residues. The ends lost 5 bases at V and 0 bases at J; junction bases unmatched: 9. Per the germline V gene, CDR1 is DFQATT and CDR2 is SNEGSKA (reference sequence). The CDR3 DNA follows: TGCAGTGCTTACCCGATGACTAGCGGGGACTCCTACGAGCAGTACTTC. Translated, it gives CSAYPMTSGDSYEQYF.

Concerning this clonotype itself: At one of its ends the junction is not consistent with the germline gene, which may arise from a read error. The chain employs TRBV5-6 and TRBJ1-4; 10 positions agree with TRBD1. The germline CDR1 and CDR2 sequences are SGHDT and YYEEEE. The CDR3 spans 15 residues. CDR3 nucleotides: TGTGCCAGCAGCCGAACCGGGACAGGGGTTGAAAGACTGTTTTTT. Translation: CASSRTGTGVERLFF.